This T cell receptor beta chain was sequenced in a study of long-term antiretroviral therapy in people with HIV. Study-wide context: The earliest samples predate the 2015 immediate-ART recommendation by about a decade.

Details on this clone: What it recognizes is unknown.

Survey level was the resolution at which the v3.0 immunoSEQ assay ran. Clones were sequenced by immunoSEQ multiplex PCR, and TCRdb holds only the in-frame ones, with some missing. In the table there are 44,000 or so clones, about 95% of which are singletons. Whole-study findings and limits: Diversity rose after ART but stayed below transplant donor controls.

V was pared by 3 bases and J by 4 bases, with 13 bases of the junction left unmatched. Looked up from germline, CDR1 is SGHDT and CDR2 is YYEEEE. This CDR3 contains 18 residues. This sequence was found in a woman aged 45-65 years with HIV. This material consisted of unsorted PBMCs, taken 3.7 years after starting antiretroviral therapy. This chain uses TRBV5-6 with TRBJ2-5; 12 nucleotides agree with TRBD2. CDR3 DNA: TGTGCCAGCAGCTCTGGGCTAGCGGGGGGGTTTTTCCCAGAGACCCAGTACTTC. Translation gives CASSSGLAGGFFPETQYF.